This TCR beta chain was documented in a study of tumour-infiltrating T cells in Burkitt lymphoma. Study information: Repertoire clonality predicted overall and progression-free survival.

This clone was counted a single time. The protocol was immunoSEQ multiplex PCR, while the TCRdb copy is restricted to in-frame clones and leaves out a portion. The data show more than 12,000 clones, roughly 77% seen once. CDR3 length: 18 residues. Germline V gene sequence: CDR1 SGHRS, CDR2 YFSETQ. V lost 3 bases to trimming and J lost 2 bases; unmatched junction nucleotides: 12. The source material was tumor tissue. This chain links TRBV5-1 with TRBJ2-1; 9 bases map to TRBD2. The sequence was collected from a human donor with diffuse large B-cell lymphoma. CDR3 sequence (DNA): TGCGCCAGCAGCTCTTTCCCGCCGACTAGCGGTCCCTACAATGAGCAGTTCTTC. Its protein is CASSSFPPTSGPYNEQFF. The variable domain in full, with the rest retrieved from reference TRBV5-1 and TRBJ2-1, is KAGVTQTPRYLIKTRGQQVTLSCSPISGHRSVSWYQQTPGQGLQFLFEYFSETQRNKGNFPGRFSGRQFSNSRSEMNVSTLELGDSALYLCASSSFPPTSGPYNEQFFGPGTRLTVL.